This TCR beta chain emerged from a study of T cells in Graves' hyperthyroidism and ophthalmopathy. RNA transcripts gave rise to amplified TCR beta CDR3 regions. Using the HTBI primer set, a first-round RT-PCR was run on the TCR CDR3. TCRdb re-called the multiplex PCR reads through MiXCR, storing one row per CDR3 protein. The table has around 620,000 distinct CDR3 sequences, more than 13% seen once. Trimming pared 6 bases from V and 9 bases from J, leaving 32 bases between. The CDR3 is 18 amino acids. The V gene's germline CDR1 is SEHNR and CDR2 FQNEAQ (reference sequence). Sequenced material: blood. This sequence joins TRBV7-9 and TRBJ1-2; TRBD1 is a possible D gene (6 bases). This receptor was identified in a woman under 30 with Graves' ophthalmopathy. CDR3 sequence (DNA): TGTGCCAGCAGTAACCACGAGGACAGTCTTAACCCAACTAGGCGCTACACCTTC. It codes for CASSNHEDSLNPTRRYTF.